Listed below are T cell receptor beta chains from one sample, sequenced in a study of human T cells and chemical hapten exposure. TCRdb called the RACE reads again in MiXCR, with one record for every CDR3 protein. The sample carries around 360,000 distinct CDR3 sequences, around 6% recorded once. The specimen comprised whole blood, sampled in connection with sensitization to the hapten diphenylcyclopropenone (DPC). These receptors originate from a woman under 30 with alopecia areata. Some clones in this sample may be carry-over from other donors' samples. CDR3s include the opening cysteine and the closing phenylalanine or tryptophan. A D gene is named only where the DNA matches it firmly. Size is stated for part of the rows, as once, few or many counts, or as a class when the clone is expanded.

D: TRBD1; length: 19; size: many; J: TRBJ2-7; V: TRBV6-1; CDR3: CASTLRPGQVSAGKDEQYF; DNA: TGTGCCAGCACCCTAAGGCCGGGACAGGTCTCCGCGGGCAAGGACGAGCAGTACTTC
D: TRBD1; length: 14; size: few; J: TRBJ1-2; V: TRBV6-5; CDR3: CASTGGGRYYGYTF; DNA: TGTGCCAGCACCGGAGGGGGCCGATACTATGGCTACACCTTC
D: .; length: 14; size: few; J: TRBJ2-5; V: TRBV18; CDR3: CASSPDSLRETQYF; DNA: TGTGCCAGCTCACCGGACAGCTTGAGAGAGACCCAGTACTTC
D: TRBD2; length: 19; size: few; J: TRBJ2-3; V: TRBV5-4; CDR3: CASSPLPGLAGGRTDTQYF; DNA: TGTGCCAGCAGCCCGCTCCCGGGACTAGCGGGGGGGCGCACAGATACGCAGTATTTT
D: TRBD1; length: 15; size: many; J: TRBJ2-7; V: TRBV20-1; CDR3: CSARVPGQASGEQYF; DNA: TGCAGTGCTAGAGTCCCGGGACAGGCCTCAGGCGAGCAGTACTTC
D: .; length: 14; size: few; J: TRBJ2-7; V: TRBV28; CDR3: CASSFMGGGPEQYF; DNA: TGTGCCAGCAGTTTTATGGGGGGAGGCCCTGAGCAGTACTTC
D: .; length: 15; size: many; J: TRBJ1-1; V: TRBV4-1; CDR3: CASSQDVQGSTEAFF; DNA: TGCGCCAGCAGCCAAGACGTACAGGGAAGCACTGAAGCTTTCTTT
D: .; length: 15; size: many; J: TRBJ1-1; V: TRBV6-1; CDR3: CASSEGDRPNTEAFF; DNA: TGTGCCAGCAGTGAAGGCGACAGACCGAACACTGAAGCTTTCTTT
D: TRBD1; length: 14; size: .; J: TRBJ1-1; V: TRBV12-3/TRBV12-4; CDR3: CASSLRSGGDGAFF; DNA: TGTGCCAGCAGTTTAAGATCAGGGGGCGATGGAGCTTTCTTT
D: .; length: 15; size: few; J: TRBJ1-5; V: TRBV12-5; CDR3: CASGLGRGYNQPQHF; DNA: TGTGCTAGTGGTTTGGGCCGGGGATACAATCAGCCCCAGCATTTT
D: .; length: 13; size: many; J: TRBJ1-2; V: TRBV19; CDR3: CASSNRRSYGYTF; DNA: TGTGCCAGTAGTAATCGTCGCTCCTATGGCTACACCTTC
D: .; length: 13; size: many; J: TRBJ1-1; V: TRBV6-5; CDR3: CASSYSRQFEAFF; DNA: TGTGCCAGCAGTTACTCCCGACAGTTTGAAGCTTTCTTT
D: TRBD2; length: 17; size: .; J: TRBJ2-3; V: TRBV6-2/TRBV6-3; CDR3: CASSSYGAGGNTDTQYF; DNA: TGTGCCAGCAGTTCCTATGGCGCGGGGGGAAACACAGATACGCAGTATTTT
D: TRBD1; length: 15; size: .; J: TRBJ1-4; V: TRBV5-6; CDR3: CASSVNQGVGEKLFF; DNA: TGTGCCAGCAGCGTAAATCAGGGGGTCGGTGAAAAACTGTTTTTT
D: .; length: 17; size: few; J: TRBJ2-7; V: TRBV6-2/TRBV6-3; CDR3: CASSPPPYRDTTYEQYF; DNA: TGTGCCAGCAGCCCCCCACCCTACCGGGACACAACCTACGAGCAGTACTTC
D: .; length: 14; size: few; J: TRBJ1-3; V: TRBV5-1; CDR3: CASSGTSSGNTIYF; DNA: TGCGCCAGCAGCGGGACAAGCTCTGGAAACACCATATATTTT
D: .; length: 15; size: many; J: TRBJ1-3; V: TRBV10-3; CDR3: CAIKSDTWTGNTIYF; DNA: TGTGCCATCAAATCGGACACATGGACTGGAAACACCATATATTTT
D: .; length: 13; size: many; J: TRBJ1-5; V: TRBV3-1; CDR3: CASSQESDQPQHF; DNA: TGTGCCAGCAGCCAAGAATCGGATCAGCCCCAGCATTTT
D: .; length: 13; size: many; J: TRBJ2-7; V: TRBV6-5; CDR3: CASSSSTGFEQYF; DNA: TGTGCCAGCAGTTCATCGACAGGATTCGAGCAGTACTTC
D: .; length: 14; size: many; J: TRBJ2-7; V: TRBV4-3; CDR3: CASSQDWQGEEQYF; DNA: TGCGCCAGCAGCCAAGATTGGCAGGGCGAGGAGCAGTACTTC
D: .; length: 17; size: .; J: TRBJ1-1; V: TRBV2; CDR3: CASSEAPPRRGNTEAFF; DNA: TGTGCCAGCAGTGAAGCCCCCCCAAGGAGGGGGAACACTGAAGCTTTCTTT
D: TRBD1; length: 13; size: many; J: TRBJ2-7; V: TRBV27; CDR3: CASSSSTGVEQYF; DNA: TGTGCCAGCAGTTCATCGACAGGGGTCGAGCAGTACTTC
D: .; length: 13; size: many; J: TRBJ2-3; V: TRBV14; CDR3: CASSVRSSDTQYF; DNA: TGTGCCAGCAGCGTCCGAAGCTCAGATACGCAGTATTTT
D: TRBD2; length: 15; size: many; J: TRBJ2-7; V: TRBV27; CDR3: CASSLGAGLYYEQYF; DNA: TGTGCCAGCAGTTTAGGAGCGGGACTTTATTACGAGCAGTACTTC
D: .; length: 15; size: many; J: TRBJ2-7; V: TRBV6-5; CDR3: CASSYSIGTNYEQYF; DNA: TGTGCCAGCAGTTACTCGATCGGGACAAACTACGAGCAGTACTTC
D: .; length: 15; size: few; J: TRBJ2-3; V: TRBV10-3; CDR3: CAISDLAGKTDTQYF; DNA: TGTGCCATCAGTGACCTGGCAGGTAAAACAGATACGCAGTATTTT
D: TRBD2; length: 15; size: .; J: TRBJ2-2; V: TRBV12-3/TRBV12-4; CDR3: CADSTSGGGTGELFF; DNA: TGTGCCGACTCGACTAGCGGGGGAGGCACCGGGGAGCTGTTTTTT
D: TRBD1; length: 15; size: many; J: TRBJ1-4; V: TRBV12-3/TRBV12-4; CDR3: CASSRAGTANEKLFF; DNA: TGTGCCAGCAGCCGAGCCGGGACAGCTAATGAAAAACTGTTTTTT
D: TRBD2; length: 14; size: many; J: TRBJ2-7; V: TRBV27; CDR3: CASRTAGAPYEQYF; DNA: TGTGCCAGCAGGACAGCGGGGGCCCCATACGAGCAGTACTTC
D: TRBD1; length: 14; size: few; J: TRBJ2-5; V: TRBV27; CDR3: CASSFTTGEETQYF; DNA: TGTGCCAGCAGTTTCACGACAGGGGAAGAGACCCAGTACTTC
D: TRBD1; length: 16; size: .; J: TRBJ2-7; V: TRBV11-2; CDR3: CASSLDGQGISYEQYF; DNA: TGTGCCAGCAGCTTAGACGGACAGGGAATATCCTACGAGCAGTACTTC
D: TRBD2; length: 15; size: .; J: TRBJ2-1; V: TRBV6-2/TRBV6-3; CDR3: CASSRSGTRYYEQFF; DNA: TGTGCCAGCAGTAGGTCCGGGACTAGGTACTATGAGCAGTTCTTC
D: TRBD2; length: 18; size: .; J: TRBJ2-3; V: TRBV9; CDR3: CASSAGLAGDTRTDTQYF; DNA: TGTGCCAGCAGCGCCGGACTAGCGGGGGACACACGCACAGATACGCAGTATTTT
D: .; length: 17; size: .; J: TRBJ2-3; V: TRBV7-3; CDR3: CASSPNSAQVSTDTQYF; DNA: TGTGCCAGCAGCCCCAACTCCGCGCAGGTTAGCACAGATACGCAGTATTTT
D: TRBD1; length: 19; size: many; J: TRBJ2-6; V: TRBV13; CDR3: CASSLGWAGGSSGANVLTF; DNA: TGTGCCAGCAGCTTAGGCTGGGCAGGGGGCAGCTCTGGGGCCAACGTCCTGACTTTC
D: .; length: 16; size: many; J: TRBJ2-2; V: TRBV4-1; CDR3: CASSQEPGANTGELFF; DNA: TGCGCCAGCAGCCAAGAACCCGGGGCGAACACCGGGGAGCTGTTTTTT
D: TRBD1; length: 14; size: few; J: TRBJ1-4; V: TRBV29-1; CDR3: CSVREGQGNEKLFF; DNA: TGCAGCGTTCGCGAAGGACAGGGTAATGAAAAACTGTTTTTT
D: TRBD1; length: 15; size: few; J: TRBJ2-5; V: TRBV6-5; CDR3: CASSYRDREEETQYF; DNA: TGTGCCAGCAGTTACCGAGACAGGGAAGAAGAGACCCAGTACTTC
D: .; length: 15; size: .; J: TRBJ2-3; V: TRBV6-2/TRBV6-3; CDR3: CASSYGTGDTDTQYF; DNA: TGTGCCAGCAGTTACGGGACGGGGGACACAGATACGCAGTATTTT
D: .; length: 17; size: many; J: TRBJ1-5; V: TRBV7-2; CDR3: CASSLVPWQDSNQPQHF; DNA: TGTGCCAGCAGCTTAGTCCCCTGGCAGGATAGCAATCAGCCCCAGCATTTT
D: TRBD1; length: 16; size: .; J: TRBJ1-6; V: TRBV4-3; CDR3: CASSQDRQGRNSPLHF; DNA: TGCGCCAGCAGCCAAGATCGACAGGGAAGGAATTCACCCCTCCACTTT
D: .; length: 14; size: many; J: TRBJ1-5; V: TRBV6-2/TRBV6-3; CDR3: CASRVTGHNQPQHF; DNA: TGTGCCAGCCGAGTCACAGGGCACAATCAGCCCCAGCATTTT
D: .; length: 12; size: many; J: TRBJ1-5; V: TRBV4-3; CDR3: CASNHDSQPQHF; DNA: TGCGCCAGCAACCATGACAGTCAGCCCCAGCATTTT
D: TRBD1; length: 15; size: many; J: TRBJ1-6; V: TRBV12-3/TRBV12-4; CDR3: CASSLDRVGNSPLHF; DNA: TGTGCCAGCAGTTTGGACAGGGTTGGCAATTCACCCCTCCACTTT
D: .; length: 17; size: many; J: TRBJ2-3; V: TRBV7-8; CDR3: CASSFGQTAIDTDTQYF; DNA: TGTGCCAGCAGCTTCGGCCAGACGGCGATTGACACAGATACGCAGTATTTT
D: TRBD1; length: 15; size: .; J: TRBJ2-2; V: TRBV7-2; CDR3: CASSPGQGGPGELLF; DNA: TGTGCCAGCAGCCCGGGACAGGGGGGTCCCGGGGAGCTGCTTTTT